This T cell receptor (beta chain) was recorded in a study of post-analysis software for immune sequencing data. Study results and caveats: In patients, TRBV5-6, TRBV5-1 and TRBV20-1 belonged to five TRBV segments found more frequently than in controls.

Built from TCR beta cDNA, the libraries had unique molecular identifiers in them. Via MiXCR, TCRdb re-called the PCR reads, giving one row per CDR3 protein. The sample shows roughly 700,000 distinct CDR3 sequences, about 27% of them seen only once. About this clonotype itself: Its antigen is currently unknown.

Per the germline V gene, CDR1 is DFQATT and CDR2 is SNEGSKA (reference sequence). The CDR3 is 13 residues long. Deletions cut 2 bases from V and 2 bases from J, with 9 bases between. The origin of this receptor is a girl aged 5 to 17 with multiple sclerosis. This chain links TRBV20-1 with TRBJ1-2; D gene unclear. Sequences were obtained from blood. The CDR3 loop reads CSARSDGNYGYTF. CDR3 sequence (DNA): TGCAGTGCTAGATCCGACGGAAACTATGGCTACACCTTC.